A selection of T cell receptor beta chains follows, all from one sample in a study of blood T cell repertoires in COVID-19. Generated by immunoSEQ multiplex PCR, the TCRdb table keeps only in-frame clones and is missing some. The repertoire holds some 390,000 clones, approximately 87% seen once, with 2% to 2.5% in the top ten. Material: peripheral blood. All receptors come from a woman aged 60-70 years with COVID-19, enrolled during active disease. CDR3s include the opening cysteine and the closing phenylalanine or tryptophan. The D gene is left open where the match is weak. Some rows have no size entry. The others give once, few or many, or a class for an expanded clone.

V: TRBV13
size: once
J: TRBJ1-4
D: TRBD1
CDR3: CASSLGQTNEKLFF
DNA: TGTGCCAGCAGCTTGGGACAGACTAATGAAAAACTGTTTTTT

V: TRBV28
size: NA
J: TRBJ1-5
D: NA
CDR3: CASSLVTEHQPQHF
DNA: TGTGCCAGCAGTTTAGTCACAGAACATCAGCCCCAGCATTTT

V: TRBV18
size: NA
J: TRBJ1-2
D: TRBD1
CDR3: CASSPGQEIGYGYTF
DNA: TGTGCCAGCTCACCCGGACAGGAAATTGGGTATGGCTACACCTTC

V: TRBV2
size: few
J: TRBJ1-2
D: TRBD1
CDR3: CASRGTVWRTF
DNA: TGTGCCAGCAGGGGGACAGTTTGGCGGACCTTC

V: TRBV5-1
size: NA
J: TRBJ2-1
D: TRBD2
CDR3: CASSLVGGAVDEQFF
DNA: TGCGCCAGCAGCTTGGTCGGGGGGGCCGTCGATGAGCAGTTCTTC

V: TRBV6-6
size: NA
J: TRBJ2-1
D: NA
CDR3: CASSYSGSVGGEQFF
DNA: TGTGCCAGCAGTTACTCGGGTAGCGTGGGCGGTGAGCAGTTCTTC

V: TRBV28
size: NA
J: TRBJ2-5
D: NA
CDR3: CASSLYGGPPRTQYF
DNA: TGTGCCAGCAGTTTATACGGGGGTCCGCCTAGGACCCAGTACTTC

V: TRBV4-1
size: NA
J: TRBJ1-2
D: NA
CDR3: CASSQETKAGYTF
DNA: TGCGCCAGCAGCCAAGAGACTAAGGCCGGCTACACCTTC

V: TRBV5-1
size: few
J: TRBJ1-1
D: TRBD1
CDR3: CASSLVAGTGLTEAFF
DNA: TGCGCCAGCAGCTTGGTGGCCGGGACAGGGCTCACTGAAGCTTTCTTT

V: TRBV4-1
size: NA
J: TRBJ1-1
D: NA
CDR3: CASSQDYPGLSAFF
DNA: TGCGCCAGCAGCCAAGATTATCCAGGGCTCTCCGCTTTCTTT

V: TRBV11-3
size: NA
J: TRBJ2-7
D: TRBD2
CDR3: CASSLSGTSYEQYF
DNA: TGTGCCAGCAGCTTAAGCGGGACCTCCTACGAGCAGTACTTC